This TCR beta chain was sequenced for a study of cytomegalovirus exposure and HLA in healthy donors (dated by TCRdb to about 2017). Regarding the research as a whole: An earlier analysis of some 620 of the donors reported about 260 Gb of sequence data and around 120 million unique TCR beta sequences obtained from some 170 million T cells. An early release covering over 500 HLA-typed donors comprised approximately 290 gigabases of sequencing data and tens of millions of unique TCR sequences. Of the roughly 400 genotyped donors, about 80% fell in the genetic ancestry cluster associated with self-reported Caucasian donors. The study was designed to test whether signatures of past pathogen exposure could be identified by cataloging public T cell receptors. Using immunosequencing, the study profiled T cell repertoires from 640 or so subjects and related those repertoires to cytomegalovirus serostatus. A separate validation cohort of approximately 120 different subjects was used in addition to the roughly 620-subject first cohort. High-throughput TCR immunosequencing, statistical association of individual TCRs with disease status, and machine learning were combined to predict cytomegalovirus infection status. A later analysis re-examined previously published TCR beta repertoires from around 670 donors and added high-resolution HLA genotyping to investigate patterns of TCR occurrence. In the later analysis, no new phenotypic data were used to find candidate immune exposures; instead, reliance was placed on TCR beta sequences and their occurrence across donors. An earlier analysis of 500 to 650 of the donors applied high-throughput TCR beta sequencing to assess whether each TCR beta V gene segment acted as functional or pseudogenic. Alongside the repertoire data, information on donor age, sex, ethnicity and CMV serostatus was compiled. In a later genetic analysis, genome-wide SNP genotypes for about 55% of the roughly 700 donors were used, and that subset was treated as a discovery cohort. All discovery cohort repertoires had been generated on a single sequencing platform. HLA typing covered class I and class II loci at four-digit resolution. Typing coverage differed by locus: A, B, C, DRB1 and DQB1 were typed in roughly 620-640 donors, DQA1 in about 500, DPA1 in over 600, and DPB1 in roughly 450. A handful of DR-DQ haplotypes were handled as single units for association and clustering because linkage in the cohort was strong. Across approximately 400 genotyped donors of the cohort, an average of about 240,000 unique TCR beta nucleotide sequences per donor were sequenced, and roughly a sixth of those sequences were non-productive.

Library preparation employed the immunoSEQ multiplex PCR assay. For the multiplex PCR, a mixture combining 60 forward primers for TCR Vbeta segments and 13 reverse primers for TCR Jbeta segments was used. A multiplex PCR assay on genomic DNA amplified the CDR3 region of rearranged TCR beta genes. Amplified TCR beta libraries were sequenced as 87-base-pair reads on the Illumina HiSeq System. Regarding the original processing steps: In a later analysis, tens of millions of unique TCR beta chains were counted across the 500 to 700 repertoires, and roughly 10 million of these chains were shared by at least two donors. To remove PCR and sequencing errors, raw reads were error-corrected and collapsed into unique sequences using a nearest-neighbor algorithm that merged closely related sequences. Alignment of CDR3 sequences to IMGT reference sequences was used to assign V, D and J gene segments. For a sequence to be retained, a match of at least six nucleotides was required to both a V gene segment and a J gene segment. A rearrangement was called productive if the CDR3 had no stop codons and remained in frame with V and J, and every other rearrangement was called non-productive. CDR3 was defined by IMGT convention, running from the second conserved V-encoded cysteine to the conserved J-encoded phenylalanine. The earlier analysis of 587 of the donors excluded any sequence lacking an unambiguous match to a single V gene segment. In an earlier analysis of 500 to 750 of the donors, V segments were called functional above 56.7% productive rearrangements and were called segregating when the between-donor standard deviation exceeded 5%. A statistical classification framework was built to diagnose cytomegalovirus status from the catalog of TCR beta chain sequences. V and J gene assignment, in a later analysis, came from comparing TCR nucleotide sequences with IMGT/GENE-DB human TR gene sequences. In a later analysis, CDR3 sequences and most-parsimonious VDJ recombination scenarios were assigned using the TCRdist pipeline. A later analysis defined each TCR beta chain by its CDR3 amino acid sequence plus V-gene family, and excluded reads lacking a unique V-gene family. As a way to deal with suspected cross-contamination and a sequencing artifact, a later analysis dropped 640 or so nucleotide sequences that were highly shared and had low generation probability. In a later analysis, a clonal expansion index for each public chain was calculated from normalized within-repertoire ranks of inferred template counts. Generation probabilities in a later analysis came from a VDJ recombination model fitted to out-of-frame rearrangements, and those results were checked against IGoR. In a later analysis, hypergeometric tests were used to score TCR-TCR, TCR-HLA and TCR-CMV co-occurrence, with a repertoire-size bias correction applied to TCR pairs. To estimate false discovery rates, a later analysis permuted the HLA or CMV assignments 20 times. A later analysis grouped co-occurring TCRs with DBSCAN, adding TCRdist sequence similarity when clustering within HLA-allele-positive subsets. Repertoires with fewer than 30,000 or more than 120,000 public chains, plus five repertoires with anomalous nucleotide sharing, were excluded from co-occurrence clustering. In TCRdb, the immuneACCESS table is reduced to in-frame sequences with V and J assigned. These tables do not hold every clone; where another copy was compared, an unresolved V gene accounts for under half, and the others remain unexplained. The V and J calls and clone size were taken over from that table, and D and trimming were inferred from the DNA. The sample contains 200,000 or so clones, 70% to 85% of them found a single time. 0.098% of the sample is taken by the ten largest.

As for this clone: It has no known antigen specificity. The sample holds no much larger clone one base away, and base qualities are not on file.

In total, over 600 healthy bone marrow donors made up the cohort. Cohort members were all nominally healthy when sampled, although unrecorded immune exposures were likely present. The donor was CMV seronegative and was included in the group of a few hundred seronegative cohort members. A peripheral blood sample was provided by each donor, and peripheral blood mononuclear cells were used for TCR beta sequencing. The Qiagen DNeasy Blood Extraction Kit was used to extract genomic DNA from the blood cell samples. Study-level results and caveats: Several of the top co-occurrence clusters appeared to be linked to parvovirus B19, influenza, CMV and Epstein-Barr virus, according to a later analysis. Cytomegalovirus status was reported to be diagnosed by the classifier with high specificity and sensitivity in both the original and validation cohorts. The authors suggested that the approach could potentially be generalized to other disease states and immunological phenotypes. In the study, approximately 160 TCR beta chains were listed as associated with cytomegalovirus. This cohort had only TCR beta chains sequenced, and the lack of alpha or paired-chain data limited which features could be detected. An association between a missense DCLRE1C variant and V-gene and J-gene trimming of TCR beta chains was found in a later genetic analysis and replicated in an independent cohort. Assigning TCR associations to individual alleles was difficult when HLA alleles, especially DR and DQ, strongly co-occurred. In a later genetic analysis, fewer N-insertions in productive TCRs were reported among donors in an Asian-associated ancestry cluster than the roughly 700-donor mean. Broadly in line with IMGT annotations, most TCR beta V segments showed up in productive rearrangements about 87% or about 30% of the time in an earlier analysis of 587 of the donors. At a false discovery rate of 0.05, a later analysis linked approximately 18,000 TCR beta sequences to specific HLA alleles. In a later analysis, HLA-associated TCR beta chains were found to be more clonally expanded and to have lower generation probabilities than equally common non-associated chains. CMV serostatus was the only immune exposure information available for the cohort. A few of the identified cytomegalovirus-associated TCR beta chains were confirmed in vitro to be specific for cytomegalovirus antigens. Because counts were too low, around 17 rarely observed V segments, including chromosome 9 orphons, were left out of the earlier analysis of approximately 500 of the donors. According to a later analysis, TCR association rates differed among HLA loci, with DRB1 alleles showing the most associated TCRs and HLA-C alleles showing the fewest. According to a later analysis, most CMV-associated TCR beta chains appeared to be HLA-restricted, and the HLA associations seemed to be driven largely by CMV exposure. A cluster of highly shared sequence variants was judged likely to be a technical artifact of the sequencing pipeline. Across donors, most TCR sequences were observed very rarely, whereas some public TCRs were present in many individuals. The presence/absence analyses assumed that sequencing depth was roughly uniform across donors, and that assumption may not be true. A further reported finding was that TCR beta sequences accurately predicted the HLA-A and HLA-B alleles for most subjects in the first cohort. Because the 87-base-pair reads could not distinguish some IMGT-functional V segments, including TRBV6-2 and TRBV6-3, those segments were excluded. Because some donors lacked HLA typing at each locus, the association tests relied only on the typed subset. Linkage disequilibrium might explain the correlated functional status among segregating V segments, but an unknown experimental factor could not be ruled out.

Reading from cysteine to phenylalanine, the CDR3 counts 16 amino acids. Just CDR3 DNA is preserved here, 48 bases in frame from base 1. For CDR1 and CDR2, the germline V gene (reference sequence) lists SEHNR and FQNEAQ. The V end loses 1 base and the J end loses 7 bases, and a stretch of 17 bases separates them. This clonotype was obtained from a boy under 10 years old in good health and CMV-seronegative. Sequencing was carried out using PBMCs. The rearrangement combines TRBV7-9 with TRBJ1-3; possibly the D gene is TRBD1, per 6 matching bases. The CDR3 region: CASSLEGGTSRNTIYF. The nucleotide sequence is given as TGTGCCAGCAGCTTAGAGGGGGGGACCTCGCGGAACACCATATATTTT.